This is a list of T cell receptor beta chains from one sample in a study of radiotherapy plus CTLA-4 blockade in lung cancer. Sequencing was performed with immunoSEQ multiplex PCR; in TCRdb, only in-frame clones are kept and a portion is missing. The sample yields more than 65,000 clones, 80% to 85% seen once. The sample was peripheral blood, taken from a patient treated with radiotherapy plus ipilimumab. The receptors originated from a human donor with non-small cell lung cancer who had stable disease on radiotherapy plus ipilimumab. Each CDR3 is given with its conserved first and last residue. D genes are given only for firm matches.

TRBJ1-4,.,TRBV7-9,TGTGCCAGCAGCTTAGTGTCAGGGAGTGAAAAACTGTTTTTT,CASSLVSGSEKLFF
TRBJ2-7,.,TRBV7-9,TGTGCCAGCAGCTTAGGTGGCCGGGGGGCCCACGAGCAGTACTTC,CASSLGGRGAHEQYF
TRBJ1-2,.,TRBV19,TGTGCCAGTAGGGCCAATGGGGCTAACTATGGCTACACCTTC,CASRANGANYGYTF
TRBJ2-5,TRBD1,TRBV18,TGTGCCAGCGCACAGGGGGCTCGGGAGACCCAGTACTTC,CASAQGARETQYF
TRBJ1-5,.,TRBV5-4,TGTGCCAGCAGCTTGGGGGGGGTTGATCAGCCCCAGCATTTT,CASSLGGVDQPQHF
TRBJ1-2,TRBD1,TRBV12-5,TGTGCTAGTGGTTTGGCTGCCGGGACAGGGGGCGCGAACTATGGCTACACCTTC,CASGLAAGTGGANYGYTF
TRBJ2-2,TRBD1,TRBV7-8,TGTGCCAGCAGCACCCAGACAGGGTACACCGGGGAGCTGTTTTTT,CASSTQTGYTGELFF
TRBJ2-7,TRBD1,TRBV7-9,TGTGCCAGCAAAGACCCCAGGACAGGATCCTACGAGCAGTACTTC,CASKDPRTGSYEQYF
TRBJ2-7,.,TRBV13,TGTGCCAGCAGCACCCCGGACGGGAAATACGAGCAGTACTTC,CASSTPDGKYEQYF
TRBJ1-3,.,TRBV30,TGTGCCTGGGAGGGGCAGACCCGAAACACCATATATTTT,CAWEGQTRNTIYF
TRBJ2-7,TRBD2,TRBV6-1,TGTGCCAGCAGTGACGGACTAGCGGGGGGCTACGAGCAGTACTTC,CASSDGLAGGYEQYF
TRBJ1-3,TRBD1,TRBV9,TGTGCCAGCAGCCGGGACAGGAGGGACACCATATATTTT,CASSRDRRDTIYF
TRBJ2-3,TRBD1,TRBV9,TGTGCCAGCAGCGTATCACAGGGGGCCTCAGATACGCAGTATTTT,CASSVSQGASDTQYF
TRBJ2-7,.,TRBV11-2,TGTGCCAGCAGCTTCATCAGGGGGGTCTCCTACGAGCAGTACTTC,CASSFIRGVSYEQYF